This T cell receptor (beta chain) derives from a study of T cell repertoires in cytomegalovirus infection. At the level of the study: Public TCR beta signatures were indicative of both CMV infection and a matching HLA type. Study-wide results and caveats: The ex vivo response was dominated by HLA-C-restricted CMV-specific TCR beta clonotypes. Of the TCR beta families, the public ones yielded a cumulative frequency that identified carriers of CMV plus the relevant HLA.

This clonotype was seen at least ten times. Its specificity is not known. Per germline, CDR1 SEHNR and CDR2 FQNEAQ (reference sequence). This CDR3 is built from 12 residues. Deletions cut 5 bases from V and 8 bases from J, with 12 bases between. TCRdb itself ran the reads through MiXCR, one entry per CDR3 protein. Among about 76,000 distinct CDR3 sequences listed, 3.7% were seen once. Sequencing input: PBMCs. The chain is built from TRBV7-9 and TRBJ1-1, with D hard to call. The TCR was taken from a human donor in good health (CMV status not recorded). Some clones in this sample may be carry-over from other donors' samples. The CDR3 protein is CASSHGLGEAFF. The CDR3 region has the DNA TGTGCCAGCAGCCATGGTCTGGGAGAAGCTTTCTTT.